This record covers a single TCR beta chain. What it recognizes is unknown. These data come from a study of siplizumab effects on memory and regulatory T cells. Only in-frame clones appear in the TCRdb table, and some are missing; sequencing was by immunoSEQ multiplex PCR. The table includes around 87,000 clones, about nine tenths detected once. General study results and limits: A significant reduction in alloreactive sequences traceable to unstimulated CD4+ memory cells was produced by siplizumab.

The germline V gene encodes CDR1 SGHNT and CDR2 YYREEE (reference sequence). This CDR3 is built from 16 residues. V lost 3 bases and J 0 bases, leaving 10 bases between the germline ends. This receptor was taken from a human donor in good health. The rearrangement uses TRBV5-4 and TRBJ2-6, with D hard to call. Sample: CD4+ T cells sorted from blood. The CDR3: CASSSWAPSGANVLTF. The CDR3, as DNA: TGTGCCAGCAGCTCCTGGGCGCCCTCTGGGGCCAACGTCCTGACTTTC.